This T cell receptor beta chain was sequenced in a study of graft-versus-host responses after intestinal transplantation. Profiled with immunoSEQ multiplex PCR; TCRdb holds only in-frame clones, not every one. The repertoire has more than 75,000 clones, 80% to 95% of them found once; the top ten carry approximately 0.33%. Germline V gives CDR1 GTSNPN, CDR2 SVGIG (reference sequence). This CDR3 has 18 amino acids. With V trimmed by 3 bases and J by 1 base, 15 bases remained unmatched. As concerns this clone: What it binds is not known.

This chain connects TRBV30 to TRBJ2-5; TRBD2 aligns across 9 bases. The sequence derives from a human donor who was the organ donor for an intestinal transplant. Sequenced here: unstimulated CD4+ T cells sorted from spleen or lymph node cells, sampled before transplant. The CDR3 loop reads CAWRAGTSRKEPQETQYF. The CDR3, as DNA: TGTGCCTGGAGGGCCGGGACTAGCCGAAAAGAACCCCAAGAGACCCAGTACTTC.